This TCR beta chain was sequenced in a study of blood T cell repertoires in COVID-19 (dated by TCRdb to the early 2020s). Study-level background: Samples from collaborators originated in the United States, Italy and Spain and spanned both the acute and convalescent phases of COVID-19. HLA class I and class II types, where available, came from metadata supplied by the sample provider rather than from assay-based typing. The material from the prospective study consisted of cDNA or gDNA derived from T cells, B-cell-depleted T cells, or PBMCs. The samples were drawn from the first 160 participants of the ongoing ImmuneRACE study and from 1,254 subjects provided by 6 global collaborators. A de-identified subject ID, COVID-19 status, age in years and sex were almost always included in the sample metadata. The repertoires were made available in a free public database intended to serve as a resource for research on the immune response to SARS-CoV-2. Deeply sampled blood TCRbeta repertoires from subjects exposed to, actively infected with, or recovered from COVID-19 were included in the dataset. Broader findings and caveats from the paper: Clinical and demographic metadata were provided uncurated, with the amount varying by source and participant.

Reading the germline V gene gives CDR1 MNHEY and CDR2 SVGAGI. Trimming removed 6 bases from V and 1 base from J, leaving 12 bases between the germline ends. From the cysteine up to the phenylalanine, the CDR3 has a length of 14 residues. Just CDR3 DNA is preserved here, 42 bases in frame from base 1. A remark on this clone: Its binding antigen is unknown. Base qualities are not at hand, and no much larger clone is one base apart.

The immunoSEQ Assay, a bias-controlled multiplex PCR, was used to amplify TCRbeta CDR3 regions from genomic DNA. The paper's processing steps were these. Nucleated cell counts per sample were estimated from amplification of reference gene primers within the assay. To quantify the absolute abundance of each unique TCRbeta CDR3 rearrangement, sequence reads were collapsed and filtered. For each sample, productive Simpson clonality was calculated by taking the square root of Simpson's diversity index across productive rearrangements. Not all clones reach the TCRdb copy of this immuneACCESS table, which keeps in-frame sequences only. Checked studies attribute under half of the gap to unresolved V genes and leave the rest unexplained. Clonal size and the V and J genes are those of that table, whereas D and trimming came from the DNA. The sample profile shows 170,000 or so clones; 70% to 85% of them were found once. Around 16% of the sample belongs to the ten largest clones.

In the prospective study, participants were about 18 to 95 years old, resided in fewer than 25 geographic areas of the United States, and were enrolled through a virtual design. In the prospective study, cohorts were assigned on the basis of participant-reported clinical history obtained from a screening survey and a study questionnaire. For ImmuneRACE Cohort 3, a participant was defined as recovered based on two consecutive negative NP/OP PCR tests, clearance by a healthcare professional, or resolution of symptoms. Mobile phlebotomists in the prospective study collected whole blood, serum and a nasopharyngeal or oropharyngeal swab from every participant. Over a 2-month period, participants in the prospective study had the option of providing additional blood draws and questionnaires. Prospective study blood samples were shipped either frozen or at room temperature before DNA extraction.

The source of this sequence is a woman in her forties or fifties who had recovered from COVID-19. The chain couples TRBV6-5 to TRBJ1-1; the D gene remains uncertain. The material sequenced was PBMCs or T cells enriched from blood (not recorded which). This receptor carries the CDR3 CASRPDGENTEAFF. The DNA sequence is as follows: TGTGCCAGCAGACCCGACGGAGAGAACACTGAAGCTTTCTTT.